A single sample gave rise to the 27 T cell receptor beta chains below, sequenced in a study of T cells after yellow fever vaccination. One entry per CDR3 protein, called by TCRdb with MiXCR from the 5' RACE reads. This table holds around 310,000 distinct CDR3 sequences, almost 4% found once. This sample comprised PBMCs, obtained 5 days after the yellow fever booster vaccination. These receptors were collected from a man between 18 and 35 years old who received the YFV17D yellow fever vaccine.

The chain links TRBV20-1 to TRBJ1-2, with a weak D call TRBD1 (5 bases). The V gene lost 6 bases and the J gene lost 6 bases, with 11 bases spanning the gap. CDR1 is DFQATT, CDR2 SNEGSKA, per germline (reference sequence). The CDR3 has 11 residues. The CDR3 loop is CSAGGRDGYTF. Here the CDR3 DNA reads TGCAGTGCCGGGGGGAGGGATGGCTACACCTTC.

This clonotype turned up a few times. The V gene is TRBV5-1, the J gene TRBJ2-3, with TRBD1 matching 8 bases. V lost 9 bases, J lost 0 bases, and 6 bases stayed unmatched. This CDR3 contains 14 residues. Germline CDR1 reads SGHRS; CDR2 reads YFSETQ. The CDR3 loop reads CATRTGLSTDTQYF. CDR3 nucleotides: TGCGCCACACGGACAGGGTTGAGCACAGATACGCAGTATTTT.

The table lists this clonotype with a few counts. This chain links TRBV9 with TRBJ1-2; no definite D call. The CDR3 covers 13 residues. Germline CDR1 reads SGDLS; CDR2 reads YYNGEE. Between the trimmed V and J ends, which lost 0 bases and 5 bases, there was a span of 8 bases. CDR3 region: CASSVGYGYGYTF. DNA for the CDR3: TGTGCCAGCAGCGTAGGGTACGGGTATGGCTACACCTTC.

The chain is built from TRBV7-3 and TRBJ2-7; D remains ambiguous. V gave up 1 base and J gave up 7 bases, with 17 bases separating them. The CDR3 has 15 amino acids. CDR1 is SGHTA and CDR2 is FQGTGA in the germline V gene. The CDR3 coding sequence is TGTGCCAGCAGCTTAAAAACAGCATGGGCGTGGGAGCAGTACGTC. It translates to CASSLKTAWAWEQYV.

This clonotype was seen ten or more times. The chain is built from TRBV7-3 and TRBJ2-5; 8 bases map to TRBD1. V lost 1 base, J lost 4 bases, and 11 bases stayed unmatched. CDR1 SGHTA and CDR2 FQGTGA come from the germline V gene. CDR3 length: 17 amino acids. The CDR3 region has the DNA TGTGCCAGCAGCTTAAACGCGGGGACAGGAGGTCGAGAGACCCAGTACTTC. This gives the protein CASSLNAGTGGRETQYF.

In this sample, this clonotype turned up a few times. The rearrangement links TRBV12-5 to TRBJ2-4; no definite D call. Between the trimmed V and J ends, which lost 2 bases and 6 bases, there was a span of 5 bases. Germline-derived CDR1 and CDR2 are LGHNT and FRNRAP. The CDR3 is 12 residues long. This CDR3 is CASGLNRNIQYF. Written as DNA, the CDR3 is TGTGCTAGTGGTTTGAATAGAAACATTCAGTACTTC.

Only a few counts were recorded for this clonotype. The genes are TRBV19 and TRBJ1-2; 11 positions match TRBD1. Germline CDR1 reads LNHDA; CDR2 reads SQIVND (reference sequence). V dropped 5 bases and J dropped 4; count of bases not matched to a gene: 6. CDR3 length: 15 amino acids. The CDR3 sequence: CASSPRTGGVYGYTF. Here the CDR3 DNA reads TGTGCCAGTAGTCCCCGGACAGGGGGCGTCTATGGCTACACCTTC.

This chain uses TRBV7-2 with TRBJ2-1; the D is unclear. The CDR3 totals 12 residues. V shed 8 bases and J shed 7 bases, with 12 bases lying between them. The germline CDR1 and CDR2 sequences are SGHTA and FQGNSA. The CDR3 DNA follows: TGTGCCAGCGGGTCCTTCGGGAATGAGCAGTTCTTC. This codes for CASGSFGNEQFF.

J is TRBJ1-2 and V is TRBV7-2, with TRBD1 identical over 7 bases. Trimming took 3 bases from V and 1 from J; bases not matched to a gene: 11. CDR1 and CDR2 (germline): SGHTA, FQGNSA. This CDR3 comprises 17 residues. CDR3 sequence: CASSFIYRGTLNYGYTF. The CDR3 coding sequence is TGTGCCAGCAGCTTCATCTACAGGGGTACCCTTAACTATGGCTACACCTTC.

This clonotype was seen repeatedly, ten times or more. V usage is TRBV20-1 and J usage is TRBJ2-5; D is ambiguous. This CDR3 is 13 amino acids long. Germline V gene sequence: CDR1 DFQATT, CDR2 SNEGSKA (reference sequence). Trimming stripped 0 bases from V and 5 bases from J, with 10 bases between. CDR3 residues: CSARDLLLETQYF. The CDR3 nucleotides are TGCAGTGCTAGAGATCTCTTATTGGAGACCCAGTACTTC.

This chain joins TRBV7-3 and TRBJ2-3, with 10 bases matching TRBD2. The V gene end was trimmed by 5 bases and the J gene end by 5 bases; junction bases not matched to a gene: 10. CDR3 length: 16 residues. Germline CDR1 reads SGHTA; CDR2 reads FQGTGA. The CDR3 DNA follows: TGTGCCAGCAGCCCTAGCGGGGGAAACTTTGGAGATACGCAGTATTTT. Protein product: CASSPSGGNFGDTQYF.

This clonotype turned up a few times. This chain connects TRBV19 to TRBJ1-1, with no clear D. Trimming stripped 8 bases from V and 8 bases from J, with 12 bases between. The CDR3 runs to 11 residues. The germline CDR1 and CDR2 sequences are LNHDA and SQIVND (reference sequence). CDR3 in amino acids: CASGGRREAFF. The CDR3 nucleotides are TGTGCCAGTGGTGGACGGCGGGAAGCTTTCTTT.

Only a few counts were recorded for this clonotype. The chain's CDR3 is CASSPDRGDNEQFF. CDR3 in DNA: TGTGCCAGCAGCCCCGACAGGGGAGACAATGAGCAGTTCTTC. The genes are TRBV7-9 and TRBJ2-1; 8 positions match TRBD1. With 5 bases clipped from V and 5 bases from J, the junction kept 5 bases outside the gene matches. This CDR3 region has 14 residues. CDR1 and CDR2 from the germline V gene are SEHNR and FQNEAQ (reference sequence).

The chain is built from TRBV10-3 and TRBJ1-3; TRBD1 is a possible D gene (5 bases). Trimming pared 8 bases from V and 4 bases from J, leaving 9 bases between. Germline-derived CDR1 and CDR2 are ENHRY and SYGVKD. The CDR3 sequence is 12 residues long. This CDR3 reads CAIGTSGNTIYF. The CDR3 nucleotides read TGTGCCATCGGGACCTCCGGAAACACCATATATTTT.

V gene TRBV6-5 combines with J gene TRBJ1-1; D is undetermined. Between the trimmed V and J ends, which lost 2 bases and 5 bases, there was a span of 15 bases. The CDR3 is made up of 15 amino acids. Germline CDR1 is MNHEY and CDR2 is SVGAGI. The CDR3 loop reads CASSYQVLMRTEAFF. For the CDR3, the DNA is TGTGCCAGCAGTTACCAAGTACTTATGCGGACTGAAGCTTTCTTT.

This clonotype was observed a handful of times. J is TRBJ1-5 and V is TRBV19; 12 nucleotides align to TRBD1. With V trimmed by 7 bases and J by 6 bases, 10 bases remained unmatched. The CDR3 is made up of 16 amino acids. The germline V gene encodes CDR1 LNHDA and CDR2 SQIVND (reference sequence). The CDR3 spells CASNTGTGGFFQPQHF. DNA of the CDR3: TGTGCCAGTAATACCGGGACAGGGGGCTTTTTTCAGCCCCAGCATTTT. The full variable domain, in which reference TRBV19 and TRBJ1-5 provide the parts outside the CDR3, is DGGITQSPKYLFRKEGQNVTLSCEQNLNHDAMYWYRQDPGQGLRLIYYSQIVNDFQKGDIAEGYSVSREKKESFPLTVTSAQKNPTAFYLCASNTGTGGFFQPQHFGDGTRLSIL.

This clonotype was seen ten or more times. The chain joins TRBV4-2 to TRBJ1-6; 7 bases line up with TRBD1. After removal of 2 bases from V and 9 bases from J, the junction contained 10 bases not matched to a gene. Looked up from germline, CDR1 is LGHNA and CDR2 is YNFKEQ. This CDR3 is built from 16 residues. The CDR3 coding sequence is TGTGCCAGCAGCCAATTGGGACAGCTGTCTAGTTCACCCCTCCACTTT. Amino acid sequence: CASSQLGQLSSSPLHF.

This clonotype was seen ten or more times. This rearrangement joins TRBV20-1 to TRBJ2-2; D is unresolved. Deletions cut 8 bases from V and 5 bases from J, with 12 bases between. The V gene's germline CDR1 is DFQATT and CDR2 SNEGSKA (reference sequence). This CDR3 is 12 amino acids long. CDR3 sequence (DNA): TGCAGTCCGACGCAACTAACCGGGGAGCTGTTTTTT. It encodes CSPTQLTGELFF.

This clonotype was counted only a few times. The chain joins TRBV27 to TRBJ2-1; TRBD1 matches at 7 bases. This CDR3 spans 15 amino acids. Losses at the gene ends were 0 bases for V and 5 bases for J; bases not matched to a gene: 4. Germline values: CDR1 MNHEY, CDR2 SMNVEV (reference sequence). The CDR3 DNA sequence: TGTGCCAGCAGTTTATCAGGGGGCGACCACAATGAGCAGTTCTTC. It yields the protein CASSLSGGDHNEQFF.

This clonotype was picked up a small number of times. This chain links TRBV19 with TRBJ1-5; D remains ambiguous. Germline CDR1 LNHDA, CDR2 SQIVND (reference sequence). CDR3 length: 11 residues. Trimming removed 5 bases from V and 2 bases from J, with 1 base in between. CDR3 in amino acids: CASSGNQPQHF. DNA of the CDR3: TGTGCCAGTAGTGGCAATCAGCCCCAGCATTTT.

The chain joins TRBV4-1 to TRBJ2-1; TRBD2 aligns across 11 bases. The ends lost 0 bases at V and 4 bases at J; junction bases unmatched: 5. There are 17 residues in the CDR3. Germline V gene data show CDR1 as MGHRA and CDR2 as YSYEKL. Here the CDR3 DNA reads TGCGCCAGCAGCCAAGATGCGCTAGCGGGGGGTTACAATGAGCAGTTCTTC. Its translation is CASSQDALAGGYNEQFF.

This clonotype was detected only a few times. The V call is TRBV3-1, the J call TRBJ1-3; D not resolved. Trimming left V 3 bases short and J 0 bases short, with 9 bases between. The CDR3 has 15 amino acids. CDR1 is LGHDT and CDR2 is YNNKEL in the germline V gene (reference sequence). In nucleotides, the CDR3 is TGTGCCAGCAGCCAGGGGAGCTTCTCTGGAAACACCATATATTTT. Amino acids: CASSQGSFSGNTIYF.

The sample holds a few counts of this clonotype. The chain joins TRBV7-2 to TRBJ1-6, with 7 bases lining up with TRBD1. Germline V gene data show CDR1 as SGHTA and CDR2 as FQGNSA. Trimming at V came to 1 base and at J to 8 bases, leaving 8 bases not matched to a gene. This CDR3 has 16 residues. CDR3 protein: CASSLGVRDRYSPLHF. Written as DNA, the CDR3 is TGTGCCAGCAGCTTAGGGGTCCGGGACAGATATTCACCCCTCCACTTT.

The table lists this clonotype with many counts. The rearrangement links TRBV7-2 to TRBJ2-3; the D gene is possibly TRBD2 (6 bases). Trimming removed 7 bases at V and 3 bases at J, with 20 bases between. In germline, CDR1 is SGHTA, CDR2 FQGNSA. The length of the CDR3 is 16 residues. CDR3 DNA sequence: TGTGCCAGCACCCAGGCAGGCTATCTAGCGACAGATACGCAGTATTTT. It yields the protein CASTQAGYLATDTQYF. Filled out from reference TRBV7-2 and TRBJ2-3, the complete variable domain reads GAGVSQSPSNKVTEKGKDVELRCDPISGHTALYWYRQSLGQGLEFLIYFQGNSAPDKSGLPSDRFSAERTGGSVSTLTIQRTQQEDSAVYLCASTQAGYLATDTQYFGPGTRLTVL.

There are a few counts of this clonotype. The CDR3 region is CASSSGIGPSGTEAFF. The CDR3 DNA is TGTGCCAGCAGTTCAGGTATCGGGCCGAGTGGGACTGAAGCTTTCTTT. This chain joins TRBV6-6 and TRBJ1-1; D unclear. Trimming took 4 bases from V and 5 from J, leaving 20 bases between them. The CDR3 length is 16 residues. In germline, CDR1 is MNHNY, CDR2 SVGAGI (reference sequence).

The sample holds many counts of this clonotype. The V gene is TRBV10-3, the J gene TRBJ2-5; D ambiguous. The germline V gene has CDR1 ENHRY and CDR2 SYGVKD. This CDR3 region has 13 residues. The V gene lost 6 bases and the J gene lost 5 bases, with 13 bases spanning the gap. The CDR3 protein is CAIRNMVGETQYF. Here the CDR3 DNA reads TGTGCCATCAGAAACATGGTTGGGGAGACCCAGTACTTC.

V and J are TRBV6-1 and TRBJ2-7; weak D call: TRBD1 (6 bases). The germline gives CDR1 MNHNS, CDR2 SASEGT. This CDR3 comprises 15 residues. V was cut by 1 base and J by 4 bases, with 14 bases left in between. CDR3 loop: CASSEVDSAPYEQYF. In nucleotides, the CDR3 is TGTGCCAGCAGTGAAGTGGACAGTGCCCCTTACGAGCAGTACTTC.